This T cell receptor (beta chain) was retrieved from a study of blood T cell repertoires in COVID-19. Across the study: Both acute and convalescent COVID-19 samples were obtained from the United States, Italy and Spain. T cells, B-cell-depleted T cells, or PBMCs provided the cDNA or gDNA that served as material.

V was clipped by 4 bases and J by 1 base; unmatched bases: 1. The CDR3 contains 15 residues. Germline V gene data show CDR1 as KGHSH and CDR2 as LQKENI. Repertoires were generated with immunoSEQ multiplex PCR, while TCRdb's copy carries only in-frame clones and drops some. The top ten clones hold around 2.3% of a sample with more than 150,000 clones, roughly 87% of them seen once. This chain connects TRBV18 to TRBJ1-1; 12 bases fit TRBD1. The specimen was PBMCs or T cells enriched from blood (not recorded which). This clonotype was obtained from a woman aged 25 to 39 who had recovered from COVID-19. In DNA, the CDR3 is TGTGCCAGCTCACAGGGACAGGGGGCGAACACTGAAGCTTTCTTT. Translating it yields CASSQGQGANTEAFF.